This passage covers 17 T cell receptor beta chains from one sample sequenced in a study of human T cells and chemical hapten exposure. As for time point: pre-sensitization, week 0. As to treatment: therapeutic diphenylcyclopropenone sensitization with weekly scalp DPC. TCRdb re-called the RACE reads with MiXCR, one entry per CDR3 protein. The sample includes about 350,000 distinct CDR3 sequences, 4.5% to 7% of them seen just once. The source was whole blood, collected in connection with sensitization to the hapten diphenylcyclopropenone (DPC). These receptors were collected from a woman younger than 35 with alopecia areata. Some clones in this sample may be carry-over from other donors' samples.

This clonotype was detected ten times or more. The J gene is TRBJ1-1, the V gene TRBV27, with unresolved D. With 5 bases removed from V and 5 bases from J, the gap between germline ends came to 15 bases. CDR1 is MNHEY and CDR2 is SMNVEV in the germline V gene (reference sequence). This CDR3 spans 14 amino acids. DNA for the CDR3: TGTGCCAGCAGTCCTGACGGGCCGCGGACTGAAGCTTTCTTT. Translating it yields CASSPDGPRTEAFF.

V and J are TRBV20-1 and TRBJ2-7; 9 bases match TRBD1. Looked up from germline, CDR1 is DFQATT and CDR2 is SNEGSKA (reference sequence). Germline trimming cut 2 bases from V and 2 bases from J; bases unmatched to any gene: 1. The length of the CDR3 is 13 residues. CDR3 region: CSARRDRAYEQYF. The CDR3 DNA sequence: TGCAGTGCTAGAAGGGACAGGGCCTACGAGCAGTACTTC.

This clonotype appeared a few times. The rearrangement joins TRBV15 to TRBJ2-3; D may be TRBD2 (7 bases). The CDR3 contains 17 residues. Per the germline V gene, CDR1 is LNHNV and CDR2 is YYDKDF (reference sequence). Trimming cost V 0 bases and J 3 bases, with 16 bases left between them. The CDR3 protein is CATSRDRGGQLTDTQYF. In DNA, the CDR3 is TGTGCCACCAGCAGAGATAGGGGGGGCCAACTGACAGATACGCAGTATTTT.

This clonotype was observed many times. The V call is TRBV7-9, the J call TRBJ2-5; D perhaps matches TRBD1 (5 bases). The CDR3 spans 13 residues. Trimming removed 6 bases from V and 3 bases from J, with 11 bases in between. Germline CDR1 and CDR2: SEHNR and FQNEAQ (reference sequence). CDR3 coding DNA: TGTGCCAGCAGGGCCGACAGTAAAGAGACCCAGTACTTC. Encoded protein: CASRADSKETQYF.

This clonotype has only a few counts. CDR3 nucleotide sequence: TGTGCCAGCAGTTATTCCCGGGGTGTCGGGGGACGCAATGAAAAACTGTTTTTT. Protein: CASSYSRGVGGRNEKLFF. V usage is TRBV6-5 and J usage is TRBJ1-4; weak D call: TRBD1 (5 bases). This CDR3 has 18 amino acids. CDR1 is MNHEY, CDR2 SVGAGI, per germline. Trimming removed 3 bases from V and 5 bases from J, with 22 bases in between.

In this sample, this clonotype turned up many times. The V and J genes are TRBV10-2 and TRBJ1-2; a weak D match, TRBD1 (5 bases). V lost 3 bases to trimming and J lost 8 bases, with 16 bases between them. The CDR3 runs 14 residues. CDR1 is WSHSY, CDR2 SAAADI, per germline. The CDR3 DNA follows: TGCGCCAGCAGTGAACAGGACGGCATCGCGGGCTACACCTTC. It yields the protein CASSEQDGIAGYTF.

This clonotype showed up many times. This rearrangement joins TRBV10-3 to TRBJ2-1; D remains ambiguous. V gave up 0 bases and J gave up 8 bases, with 8 bases separating them. This CDR3 is built from 13 residues. The V gene's germline CDR1 is ENHRY and CDR2 SYGVKD. This chain's CDR3 is CAISESLGYEQFF. In nucleotides, the CDR3 is TGTGCCATCAGTGAGTCTCTTGGGTATGAGCAGTTCTTC.

The CDR3: CASSYWGRGDEKLFF. Written as DNA, the CDR3 is TGTGCCAGCAGTTACTGGGGCCGAGGAGACGAAAAACTGTTTTTT. The chain recombines TRBV6-5 with TRBJ1-4, with a possible D match to TRBD1 (5 bases). Trimming removed 1 base at V and 8 bases at J, with 14 bases between. This CDR3 comprises 15 residues. The V gene's germline CDR1 is MNHEY and CDR2 SVGAGI.

This clonotype has only a few counts. V usage is TRBV6-1 and J usage is TRBJ1-1; D gene uncertain. This CDR3 is 15 amino acids long. Germline V CDR1 and CDR2: MNHNS, SASEGT. Trimming took off 4 bases at V and 0 bases at J, with 12 bases between the two ends. The CDR3 sequence: CASSASSFMNTEAFF. DNA for the CDR3: TGTGCCAGCAGTGCGTCGAGTTTTATGAACACTGAAGCTTTCTTT.

This clonotype was picked up many times. J is TRBJ2-1 and V is TRBV12-3 or TRBV12-4, with 7 positions matching TRBD1. The CDR3 has 15 residues. Trimming cost V 5 bases and J 0 bases; bases outside gene matches: 4. The CDR3 spells CASSKDRSSYNEQFF. The CDR3, as DNA: TGTGCCAGCAGTAAGGACAGGAGCTCCTACAATGAGCAGTTCTTC.

This clonotype was detected ten times or more. The chain links TRBV5-1 to TRBJ1-6; no clear D gene. The V end lost 2 bases, the J end lost 4 bases, and 10 bases lay between the germline ends. Per germline, CDR1 SGHRS and CDR2 YFSETQ. The CDR3 extends over 15 amino acids. CDR3 sequence: CASSFLTAYNSPLHF. CDR3 sequence (DNA): TGCGCCAGCAGCTTCCTAACTGCGTATAATTCACCCCTCCACTTT.

This clonotype appeared many times. The rearrangement links TRBV12-3 or TRBV12-4 to TRBJ2-2, with 8 bases that match TRBD2. Trimming at V came to 5 bases and at J to 7 bases, leaving 3 bases not matched to a gene. The CDR3 sequence is 13 residues long. The CDR3 DNA sequence: TGTGCCAGCAGTCCGCTAGCGGGCGGGGAGCTGTTTTTT. Encoded protein: CASSPLAGGELFF.

This clonotype was counted a few times. The J gene is TRBJ2-2, the V gene TRBV12-3 or TRBV12-4; tentatively, D is TRBD2 (5 bases). V lost 5 bases and J lost 6, with 10 bases in between. The CDR3 is made up of 13 amino acids. CDR3 in DNA: TGTGCCAGCAGTACCGACGGGGCCGGGGAGCTGTTTTTT. This sequence encodes CASSTDGAGELFF.

There are a few counts of this clonotype. The rearrangement joins TRBV3-1 to TRBJ1-1; possible D gene TRBD1, 5 bases. V lost 3 bases, J lost 4 bases, and 9 bases lay in between. The CDR3 runs 13 residues. Germline CDR1 reads LGHDT; CDR2 reads YNNKEL (reference sequence). The CDR3 region has the DNA TGTGCCAGCAGCCACTTGGGGCTCACTGAAGCTTTCTTT. This sequence encodes CASSHLGLTEAFF.

Ten or more counts support this clonotype. This chain connects TRBV10-3 to TRBJ2-3; no clear D gene. V lost 0 bases and J 6 bases, leaving 4 bases between the germline ends. Germline assignment: CDR1 ENHRY and CDR2 SYGVKD. This CDR3 is built from 12 residues. Written as DNA, the CDR3 is TGTGCCATCAGTGAGTCGGGGGATACGCAGTATTTT. It yields the protein CAISESGDTQYF.

The table lists this clonotype with a few counts. The chain employs TRBV29-1 and TRBJ1-1, with D unresolved. Germline V gives CDR1 SQVTM, CDR2 ANQGSEA. Trimming shortened V by 1 base and J by 4 bases, and 10 bases separated the two germline ends. The CDR3 consists of 13 residues. Written as DNA, the CDR3 is TGCAGCGTTGAAGTACGCAGCAGCACTGAAGCTTTCTTT. Amino acid sequence: CSVEVRSSTEAFF.

The chain joins TRBV6-2 or TRBV6-3 to TRBJ2-3; 13 bases map to TRBD2. The CDR3 is made up of 15 amino acids. V gave up 6 bases and J gave up 5 bases; unmatched junction bases: 5. The germline V gene encodes CDR1 MNHEY and CDR2 SVGEGT. This CDR3 is CASRGLAGARDTQYF. The CDR3 DNA sequence: TGTGCCAGCAGAGGACTAGCGGGGGCCCGAGATACGCAGTATTTT.